What follows are 6 T cell receptor beta chains derived from one specimen sequenced in a study of cytomegalovirus exposure and HLA in healthy donors. With 60 Vbeta and 13 Jbeta primers, the PCR was carried out. Sequencing used immunoSEQ multiplex PCR; TCRdb keeps in-frame clones, though not all of them. In total, the table holds 70,000 to 100,000 clones. The material sequenced was PBMCs. These receptors all stem from a man between 18 and 35 years old in good health and CMV-seropositive.

The V and J genes are TRBV28 and TRBJ1-2, with TRBD1 matching over 7 bases. The CDR3 length is 14 residues. V was pared by 4 bases and J by 2 bases, with 4 bases of the junction left unmatched. Germline CDR1 is MDHEN and CDR2 is SYDVKM. The CDR3 reads CASSSQTGNYGYTF. CDR3 coding DNA: TGTGCCAGCAGTTCTCAGACAGGGAACTATGGCTACACCTTC.

J is TRBJ1-1 and V is TRBV27; maybe TRBD1 (6 bases). Per germline, CDR1 MNHEY and CDR2 SMNVEV (reference sequence). The CDR3 covers 14 residues. V gave up 7 bases and J gave up 1 base, with 13 bases separating them. CDR3 sequence: CASKERGRNTEAFF. CDR3 sequence (DNA): TGTGCCAGCAAGGAAAGGGGGAGGAACACTGAAGCTTTCTTT.

This chain uses TRBV7-9 with TRBJ1-1, with 9 positions matching TRBD1. The CDR3 runs to 15 residues. V was pared by 5 bases and J by 3 bases, with 7 bases of the junction left unmatched. Per germline, CDR1 SEHNR and CDR2 FQNEAQ (reference sequence). This CDR3 reads CASSPGTGWDTEAFF. The CDR3 DNA is TGTGCCAGCAGCCCCGGGACAGGGTGGGACACTGAAGCTTTCTTT. Using reference TRBV7-9 and TRBJ1-1 for the parts outside the CDR3, the full variable domain is DTGVSQNPRHKITKRGQNVTFRCDPISEHNRLYWYRQTLGQGPEFLTYFQNEAQLEKSRLLSDRFSAERPKGSFSTLEIQRTEQGDSAMYLCASSPGTGWDTEAFFGQGTRLTVV.

V gene TRBV11-2 combines with J gene TRBJ1-2, with TRBD1 identical over 9 bases. CDR3 size: 17 residues. The trim removed 2 bases at V and 0 bases at J, leaving 7 bases unmatched. The germline CDR1 and CDR2 sequences are SGHAT and FQNNGV. CDR3 sequence: CASSLYAGTGTNYGYTF. The CDR3 bases are TGTGCCAGCAGCTTATATGCGGGGACAGGGACTAACTATGGCTACACCTTC.

The CDR3 nucleotides are TGTGCCACCTCGTTTCAGGGTCAAGATGAGCAGTTCTTC. It encodes CATSFQGQDEQFF. The V call is TRBV25-1, the J call TRBJ2-1, with D perhaps TRBD1 (5 bases). V shed 10 bases and J shed 8 bases, with 18 bases lying between them. The V gene's germline CDR1 is MGHDK and CDR2 SYGVNS. The CDR3 length is 13 residues.

The gene calls are TRBV27 and TRBJ1-2; 7 nucleotides align to TRBD1. The ends lost 4 bases at V and 3 bases at J; junction bases unmatched: 8. The CDR3 is made up of 15 amino acids. Germline V gene sequence: CDR1 MNHEY, CDR2 SMNVEV (reference sequence). The CDR3 nucleotides are TGTGCCAGCAGTTCCGTGGACAGGCCCCACTATGGCTACACCTTC. Translating it yields CASSSVDRPHYGYTF.